The TCR beta chain under discussion was sequenced for a study of metastatic and nonmetastatic thyroid tumors. Study-wide background: Comparative analysis of repertoires was undertaken across blood and tumor or nodule tissue obtained from malignant and benign thyroid patients.

Patients were all untreated before their thyroid surgery. This clone was detected a few times. Its antigen remains unknown. MiXCR re-clonotyped the PCR reads for TCRdb. Found here are 27,000 or so clones, 25% to 30% of them singletons; the top ten hold 5.5% to 7%. The ends were cut back, 2 bases at V and 4 bases at J, with 8 bases in the middle. Germline lookup yields CDR1 MNHEY and CDR2 SMNVEV (reference sequence). The CDR3 is 13 residues long. Findings and caveats of the study: Malignant thyroid tumors reportedly exceeded benign nodules significantly in TCR beta diversity, with the difference appearing in blood and tumor.

This sequence was found in a female donor with papillary thyroid cancer or a benign thyroid nodule (not recorded which). Some clones in this sample may be carry-over from other donors' samples. Sample: blood. The V and J genes are TRBV27 and TRBJ1-1; D unclear. CDR3 in amino acids: CASSLKTGTEAFF. In DNA form, the CDR3 reads TGTGCCAGCAGTTTAAAGACTGGCACTGAAGCTTTCTTT.